This T cell receptor (beta chain) emerged from a study of Ad26.COV2.S vaccination and SARS-CoV-2 variants. Study conclusions and caveats: Greater spike-specific TCR breadth was seen in vaccine recipients than in placebo recipients. Breadth measured for non-spike TCRs was similar across vaccine and placebo recipients. From the TCR breadth and depth analyses, total T cell responses may have been underestimated.

In the case of this clone: Antigen specificity is unknown.

Produced via immunoSEQ multiplex PCR; TCRdb's table is partial and in-frame only. This table has roughly 92,000 clones, approximately 77% appearing once. The sequences come from peripheral blood, collected after recovery from COVID-19. The sequence derives from a human donor who had recovered from COVID-19.

The chain's CDR3 is CASSQGGSGGANNYGYTF. The CDR3 DNA reads as TGTGCCAGCAGCCAAGGAGGGAGCGGCGGCGCCAACAACTATGGCTACACCTTC. The chain is built from TRBV3-1 (or the pseudogene TRBV3-2) and TRBJ1-2; D not resolved. Trimming took off 1 base at V and 2 bases at J, with 20 bases between the two ends. Germline loops: CDR1 LGHDT, CDR2 YNNKEL (reference sequence). The CDR3 loop spans 18 amino acids.